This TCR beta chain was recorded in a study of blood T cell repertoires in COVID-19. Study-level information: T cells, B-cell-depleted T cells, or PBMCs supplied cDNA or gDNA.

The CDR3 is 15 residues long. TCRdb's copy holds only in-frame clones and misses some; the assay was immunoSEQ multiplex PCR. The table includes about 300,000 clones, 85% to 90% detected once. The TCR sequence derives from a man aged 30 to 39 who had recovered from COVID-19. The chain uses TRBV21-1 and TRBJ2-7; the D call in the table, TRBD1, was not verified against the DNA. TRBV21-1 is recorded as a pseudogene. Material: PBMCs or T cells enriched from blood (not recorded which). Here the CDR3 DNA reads TGTGCCAGCAGCAAGGGACAGGGGAGCTCCTACGAGCAGTACTTC. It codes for CASSKGQGSSYEQYF.